Below are 7 T cell receptor beta chains sequenced from a single sample in a study of blood T cell repertoires in COVID-19. Produced via immunoSEQ multiplex PCR; TCRdb's table is partial and in-frame only. The sample includes 150,000 to 200,000 clones, roughly four fifths of them seen just once. Sequencing used peripheral blood. The receptor set was obtained from an elderly woman with acute or convalescent COVID-19.

The genes are TRBV5-1 and TRBJ1-1, with D possibly matching TRBD1 (6 bases). Germline V gene lookup returns CDR1 SGHRS and CDR2 YFSETQ. The CDR3 length is 13 residues. Trimming took 3 bases from V and 3 from J, leaving 9 bases between them. CDR3 region: CASSSRGDTEAFF. CDR3 sequence (DNA): TGCGCCAGCAGCTCCAGGGGTGACACTGAAGCTTTCTTT.

J is TRBJ1-2 and V is TRBV4-2; D might be TRBD1 (6 bases). In germline, CDR1 is LGHNA, CDR2 YNFKEQ. The V end was cut by 3 bases, the J end by 5 bases, with 13 bases between. CDR3 length: 14 amino acids. CDR3 protein: CASSQGASGYGYTF. CDR3 DNA sequence: TGTGCCAGCAGCCAGGGGGCGAGCGGATATGGCTACACCTTC.

The chain has TRBV20-1 and TRBJ1-5; D possibly corresponds to TRBD1 (5 bases). This CDR3 is 13 amino acids long. CDR1 and CDR2 (germline): DFQATT, SNEGSKA (reference sequence). The germline V and J ends were trimmed by 6 bases and 6 bases, with 15 bases remaining between them. The CDR3 coding sequence is TGCAGTGCCAGTTCGGGGGGGGGTCAGCCCCAGCATTTT. Translating gives CSASSGGGQPQHF.

J is TRBJ1-6 and V is TRBV5-1; D gene uncertain. From germline, CDR1 is SGHRS and CDR2 YFSETQ. Trimming pared 0 bases from V and 10 bases from J, leaving 14 bases between. CDR3 length: 15 residues. CDR3 nucleotides: TGCGCCAGCAGCTTGGACCCTAGTCCTGACTCACCCCTCCACTTT. It is translated as CASSLDPSPDSPLHF.

The chain joins TRBV5-1 to TRBJ2-1; no definite D call. The V gene lost 2 bases and the J gene lost 4 bases, with 13 bases spanning the gap. CDR1 is SGHRS, CDR2 YFSETQ, per germline. The CDR3 spans 15 residues. The CDR3 DNA reads as TGCGCCAGCAGCTTAAATGCAGGCCCTTACAATGAGCAGTTCTTC. Encoded protein: CASSLNAGPYNEQFF.

The rearrangement joins TRBV4-3 to TRBJ1-1; D is uncertain. Germline assignment: CDR1 LGHNA and CDR2 YSLEER. The V and J ends lost 0 bases and 8 bases respectively, with 10 bases between them. CDR3 length equals 13 residues. CDR3 region: CASSQDTGLEAFF. CDR3 DNA: TGCGCCAGCAGCCAAGACACGGGTTTGGAAGCTTTCTTT.

The CDR3 DNA reads as TGCGCCAGCAGGATGGACTCCTCGGGCTTCCAGCCCCAGCATTTT. Encoded protein: CASRMDSSGFQPQHF. The V gene is TRBV10-2, the J gene TRBJ1-5; D gene uncertain. Germline lookup yields CDR1 WSHSY and CDR2 SAAADI. V lost 6 bases and J lost 7, with 19 bases in between. The CDR3 extends over 15 amino acids.